These 27 T cell receptor beta chains came from one sample sequenced in a study of radiation and T cells in renal cell carcinoma. Time point noted: blood 4 weeks post-SBRT, at nephrectomy. Treatment specified: 15 Gy SBRT to primary tumor, nephrectomy 4 weeks later. TCRdb's table, derived via immunoSEQ multiplex PCR, lists solely in-frame clones and lacks some. The repertoire includes under 100,000 clones, approximately 80% of them detected once, and around 7.7% sits in the top ten. The specimen was blood, collected from a patient whose treatment included radiotherapy and nephrectomy. These TCRs come from a man in his sixties with renal cell carcinoma.

There are a few counts of this clone. The V gene is TRBV10-1, the J gene TRBJ2-7, with D perhaps TRBD2 (6 bases). The CDR3 is made up of 12 amino acids. V dropped 4 bases and J dropped 6 bases, with 10 bases sitting between them. Per the germline V gene, CDR1 is WNHNN and CDR2 is SYGVQD (reference sequence). CDR3 DNA sequence: TGCGCCAGCAGTGTCACCGGGGGCGAGCAGTACTTC. This gives the protein CASSVTGGEQYF.

This clone was recorded only once. The chain links TRBV5-1 to TRBJ2-5; 14 nucleotides match TRBD2. This CDR3 region has 20 residues. CDR1 is SGHRS and CDR2 is YFSETQ in the germline V gene. V shed 6 bases and J 5 bases; nucleotides not matched to a gene: 21. The CDR3 bases are TGCGCCAGCACCTCTGCCCCGGGACTAGCGGGAGATTTTAGGGCGGAGACCCAGTACTTC. Its translation: CASTSAPGLAGDFRAETQYF.

The V call is TRBV13, the J call TRBJ2-3; 7 bases line up with TRBD2. This CDR3 is 15 amino acids long. CDR1 is PRHDT and CDR2 is FYEKMQ in the germline V gene (reference sequence). J gave up 0 bases and V 6 bases, and 6 bases lay outside the gene matches. This CDR3 reads CASSSLARSTDTQYF. CDR3 DNA: TGTGCCAGCAGTTCACTAGCGAGAAGCACAGATACGCAGTATTTT.

This clone came up once. V is TRBV10-2 and J is TRBJ1-2; possible D gene TRBD1, 5 bases. Trimming removed 3 bases at V and 2 bases at J, with 13 bases between. Germline V gene sequence: CDR1 WSHSY, CDR2 SAAADI. The length of the CDR3 is 15 residues. The CDR3 region has the DNA TGCGCCAGCAGTGACGGCGGCAGGGAAAACTATGGCTACACCTTC. As protein: CASSDGGRENYGYTF.

The gene calls are TRBV11-2 and TRBJ1-1; D is unclear. Germline CDR1 SGHAT, CDR2 FQNNGV. CDR3 length: 15 residues. V lost 0 bases and J lost 0, with 8 bases in between. The DNA of the CDR3 is TGTGCCAGCAGCTTAGAGGGATTCTTGAACACTGAAGCTTTCTTT. Its protein product is CASSLEGFLNTEAFF.

This chain links TRBV7-2 with TRBJ2-5; 8 bases align to TRBD1. Trimming took 3 bases from V and 4 from J; bases not matched to a gene: 4. CDR1 and CDR2 (germline): SGHTA, FQGNSA. This CDR3 contains 14 residues. The CDR3 DNA reads TGTGCCAGCAGCTTCGGACAGGGCGGAGAGACCCAGTACTTC. It codes for CASSFGQGGETQYF.

Sample share makes this clone medium-sized. The chain links TRBV19 to TRBJ2-6, with D maybe TRBD2 (5 bases). The V gene's germline CDR1 is LNHDA and CDR2 SQIVND (reference sequence). The germline V and J ends were trimmed by 2 bases and 7 bases, with 12 bases remaining between them. This CDR3 has 15 amino acids. CDR3 in DNA: TGTGCCAGTAGTATAAGTGCAGGACTCGCCAACGTCCTGACTTTC. It translates to CASSISAGLANVLTF.

The chain combines TRBV18 with TRBJ1-5; a weak D match, TRBD1 (5 bases). Between the trimmed V and J ends, which lost 4 bases and 2 bases, there was a span of 9 bases. Looked up from germline, CDR1 is KGHSH and CDR2 is LQKENI. This CDR3 comprises 14 residues. DNA for the CDR3: TGTGCCAGCTCACAGGGGCCACGCAATCAGCCCCAGCATTTT. Translation: CASSQGPRNQPQHF.

The CDR3 reads CASRDLLDGGELFF. The CDR3 coding sequence is TGTGCCAGCAGGGACTTGTTGGATGGTGGGGAGCTGTTTTTT. The rearrangement links TRBV6-1 to TRBJ2-2; possibly TRBD2 for D (5 bases). The CDR3 covers 14 residues. With 6 bases removed from V and 8 bases from J, the gap between germline ends came to 16 bases. Germline CDR1 reads MNHNS; CDR2 reads SASEGT.

This clone was seen a single time. This sequence joins TRBV10-2 and TRBJ2-1; 14 nucleotides line up with TRBD2. Looked up from germline, CDR1 is WSHSY and CDR2 is SAAADI. The length of the CDR3 is 16 residues. The V gene end was trimmed by 7 bases and the J gene end by 9 bases; junction bases not matched to a gene: 11. CDR3 DNA sequence: TGCGCCAGCACCCGCAGGGGACTAGCGGGAGTTAGTGAGCAGTTCTTC. It is translated as CASTRRGLAGVSEQFF.

The rearrangement links TRBV19 to TRBJ2-3; perhaps TRBD2 as D (7 bases). CDR3 length equals 16 residues. Germline-derived CDR1 and CDR2 are LNHDA and SQIVND (reference sequence). V lost 6 bases, J lost 2 bases, and 18 bases lay in between. CDR3 sequence (DNA): TGTGCCAGTAGAAGGGGGGGACTCCAAGCCACAGATACGCAGTATTTT. Its protein is CASRRGGLQATDTQYF.

The chain joins TRBV18 to TRBJ1-6; 10 bases line up with TRBD1. Trimming removed 6 bases from V and 5 bases from J; junction bases left unmatched: 13. Per the germline V gene, CDR1 is KGHSH and CDR2 is LQKENI. CDR3 size: 18 residues. CDR3 in DNA: TGTGCCAGCTCCCCGAGGACAGGGGGAACAGAGAATAATTCACCCCTCCACTTT. Translating gives CASSPRTGGTENNSPLHF.

V gene TRBV7-2 combines with J gene TRBJ1-2; maybe TRBD1 (5 bases). V dropped 2 bases and J dropped 8 bases, with 24 bases sitting between them. Germline V gene sequence: CDR1 SGHTA, CDR2 FQGNSA. The CDR3 is 17 residues long. CDR3 protein: CASSLNAPGGYGGGYTF. The CDR3 nucleotides read TGTGCCAGCAGCTTAAACGCCCCTGGGGGGTACGGAGGGGGCTACACCTTC.

The V call is TRBV5-1, the J call TRBJ1-1, with 8 bases matching TRBD1. V was pared by 2 bases and J by 5 bases, with 5 bases of the junction left unmatched. This CDR3 is built from 14 residues. Germline assignment: CDR1 SGHRS and CDR2 YFSETQ. CDR3 sequence reads: CASSFDRGGTEAFF. The CDR3 coding sequence is TGCGCCAGCAGCTTCGACAGGGGAGGGACTGAAGCTTTCTTT. The entire variable domain, with the rest obtained from reference TRBV5-1 and TRBJ1-1, is as follows: KAGVTQTPRYLIKTRGQQVTLSCSPISGHRSVSWYQQTPGQGLQFLFEYFSETQRNKGNFPGRFSGRQFSNSRSEMNVSTLELGDSALYLCASSFDRGGTEAFFGQGTRLTVV.

The chain combines TRBV2 with TRBJ2-7; 14 bases are shared with TRBD2. After removal of 0 bases from V and 4 bases from J, the junction contained 11 bases not matched to a gene. Germline loops: CDR1 SNHLY, CDR2 FYNNEI. This CDR3 contains 19 residues. The CDR3 DNA reads as TGTGCCAGCAGTGAAGCTGGGACTAGCGGGAGCCCGCGGGAGTACGAGCAGTACTTC. Translation gives CASSEAGTSGSPREYEQYF.

The chain has TRBV20-1 and TRBJ2-7; weak D call: TRBD1 (6 bases). CDR3 length equals 11 residues. Germline CDR1 and CDR2: DFQATT and SNEGSKA (reference sequence). The V end lost 5 bases, the J end lost 6 bases, and 11 bases lay between the germline ends. The CDR3 sequence: CSAGYRVEQYF. The CDR3 DNA sequence: TGCAGTGCTGGGTACAGGGTCGAGCAGTACTTC.

This chain connects TRBV10-3 to TRBJ2-7; D gene ambiguous. Per the germline V gene, CDR1 is ENHRY and CDR2 is SYGVKD. CDR3 size: 13 residues. Trimming took 4 bases from V and 2 from J, leaving 9 bases between them. CDR3 DNA: TGTGCCATCAGTGCGGGCGGAGCCTACGAGCAGTACTTC. Its protein is CAISAGGAYEQYF.

The chain recombines TRBV14 with TRBJ2-7, with a possible D match to TRBD1 (5 bases). Germline V gives CDR1 SGHDN, CDR2 FVKESK. The CDR3 covers 14 residues. Trimming shortened V by 2 bases and J by 3 bases, and 11 bases separated the two germline ends. The CDR3 nucleotides are TGTGCCAGCAGCCAATTGGGGCGCGGCTACGAGCAGTACTTC. Its protein product is CASSQLGRGYEQYF.

The chain links TRBV11-2 to TRBJ2-5; D remains unclear. The germline V gene encodes CDR1 SGHAT and CDR2 FQNNGV. The CDR3 sequence is 14 residues long. The V gene lost 3 bases and the J gene lost 5 bases, with 13 bases spanning the gap. CDR3 DNA: TGTGCCAGCAGCTTCACCTGGGTTGGGGAGACCCAGTACTTC. Its translation: CASSFTWVGETQYF.

The chain carries TRBV5-1 and TRBJ2-3; TRBD2 aligns across 10 bases. Trimming cost V 5 bases and J 2 bases; bases outside gene matches: 2. Germline V gene lookup returns CDR1 SGHRS and CDR2 YFSETQ. This CDR3 contains 14 residues. The CDR3 spells CASRLAGYTDTQYF. CDR3 sequence (DNA): TGCGCCAGCAGACTAGCGGGGTACACAGATACGCAGTATTTT.

The CDR3 DNA follows: TGCGCCAGCAGTGAGTTCAGCTACAATGAGCAGTTCTTC. It yields the protein CASSEFSYNEQFF. The J gene is TRBJ2-1, the V gene TRBV10-1; D remains ambiguous. V was pared by 1 base and J by 3 bases, with 4 bases between. The CDR3 contains 13 residues. Germline CDR1 is WNHNN and CDR2 is SYGVQD (reference sequence).

The chain is built from TRBV5-1 and TRBJ1-1; the D gene is possibly TRBD1 (5 bases). The CDR3 sequence is 13 residues long. With 5 bases removed from V and 5 bases from J, the gap between germline ends came to 13 bases. CDR1 and CDR2 (germline): SGHRS, YFSETQ. CDR3 region: CASRAQGRTEAFF. As DNA, the CDR3 is TGCGCCAGCAGGGCCCAGGGAAGGACTGAAGCTTTCTTT.

The chain joins TRBV5-1 to TRBJ1-2; possible D gene TRBD1, 5 bases. Germline V gene data show CDR1 as SGHRS and CDR2 as YFSETQ. This CDR3 region has 13 residues. Trimming left V 0 bases short and J 7 bases short, with 10 bases between. The CDR3 DNA follows: TGCGCCAGCAGCTTGGTCCAGGGAGGTGGCTACACCTTC. This sequence encodes CASSLVQGGGYTF.

This chain joins TRBV4-1 and TRBJ2-5; tentative D call: TRBD2 (5 bases). V shed 1 base and J shed 7 bases, with 16 bases lying between them. This CDR3 spans 15 amino acids. CDR1 MGHRA and CDR2 YSYEKL come from the germline V gene. The CDR3 reads CASSQVWPTEGTQYF. As DNA, the CDR3 is TGCGCCAGCAGCCAAGTTTGGCCCACAGAGGGGACCCAGTACTTC.

In this sample, this clone turned up once. The CDR3 DNA sequence: TGTGCCAGCAGTTCGCATTATCGAACCTACGAGCAGTACTTC. As protein: CASSSHYRTYEQYF. The chain is built from TRBV2 and TRBJ2-7; D unresolved. V lost 5 bases to trimming and J lost 2 bases, with 13 bases between them. The germline gives CDR1 SNHLY, CDR2 FYNNEI. The CDR3 covers 14 residues.

This chain connects TRBV5-1 to TRBJ2-3; the match to TRBD1 covers 7 bases. This CDR3 region has 16 residues. V was pared by 2 bases and J by 4 bases, with 10 bases of the junction left unmatched. From germline, CDR1 is SGHRS and CDR2 YFSETQ. The CDR3 protein is CASSFRRQGSSDTQYF. In DNA, the CDR3 is TGCGCCAGCAGCTTCCGTCGACAGGGAAGCTCAGATACGCAGTATTTT.

J is TRBJ1-4 and V is TRBV7-8, with 9 bases aligning to TRBD1. The germline gives CDR1 SGHVS, CDR2 FQNEAQ. V shed 7 bases, J shed 7 bases, and the junction held 10 bases outside the gene matches. CDR3 length equals 15 residues. CDR3: CASNQLQGASEKLFF. The CDR3 DNA reads as TGTGCCAGCAACCAACTACAGGGGGCGAGTGAAAAACTGTTTTTT.